A selection of T cell receptor beta chains follows, all from one sample in a study of control samples from healthy donors and cancer patients. The protocol was immunoSEQ multiplex PCR, while the TCRdb copy is restricted to in-frame clones and leaves out a portion. The data show roughly 59,000 clones, roughly 90% seen once. Sample: PBMCs. The receptors shown here come from a man aged 40-49 years with colorectal cancer. CDR3s include the opening cysteine and the closing phenylalanine or tryptophan. A D gene is named only where the DNA matches it firmly. Only part of the rows carry a size: once, few, many, or a class if the clone is expanded.

CDR3aa: CAISGSLDSLDEQYF
CDR3nt: TGTGCCATCAGTGGTTCATTGGACAGCCTGGACGAGCAGTACTTC
d_gene: NA
v_gene: TRBV10-3
abundance: NA
j_gene: TRBJ2-7

CDR3aa: CASSPDVTWGSYTF
CDR3nt: TGTGCCAGCAGCCCTGACGTTACGTGGGGAAGCTACACCTTC
d_gene: NA
v_gene: TRBV11-1
abundance: NA
j_gene: TRBJ1-2

CDR3aa: CATSDSARQGAYEQYF
CDR3nt: TGTGCCACCAGTGATTCGGCCCGACAGGGGGCCTACGAGCAGTACTTC
d_gene: TRBD1
v_gene: TRBV24-1
abundance: few
j_gene: TRBJ2-7

CDR3aa: CASSLSTTGELFF
CDR3nt: TGTGCCAGCAGTTTATCGACCACCGGGGAGCTGTTTTTT
d_gene: NA
v_gene: TRBV27
abundance: NA
j_gene: TRBJ2-2

CDR3aa: CASSVEGTGMHTGELFF
CDR3nt: TGTGCCAGCAGCGTAGAGGGGACAGGGATGCACACCGGGGAGCTGTTTTTT
d_gene: TRBD1
v_gene: TRBV9
abundance: NA
j_gene: TRBJ2-2

CDR3aa: CASSDMWGDSYEQYF
CDR3nt: TGTGCCAGCAGTGATATGTGGGGGGACTCCTACGAGCAGTACTTC
d_gene: NA
v_gene: TRBV2
abundance: NA
j_gene: TRBJ2-7

CDR3aa: CASSGGGQGTYEQYF
CDR3nt: TGTGCCAGCTCCGGTGGGGGACAGGGGACCTACGAGCAGTACTTC
d_gene: TRBD1
v_gene: TRBV9
abundance: NA
j_gene: TRBJ2-7

CDR3aa: CASSFQADPAKNIQYF
CDR3nt: TGCGCCAGCAGCTTTCAGGCGGACCCGGCTAAAAACATTCAGTACTTC
d_gene: NA
v_gene: TRBV5-1
abundance: once
j_gene: TRBJ2-4

CDR3aa: CGGGLNEQFF
CDR3nt: TGTGGCGGGGGCTTAAATGAGCAGTTCTTC
d_gene: NA
v_gene: TRBV30
abundance: NA
j_gene: TRBJ2-1

CDR3aa: CASSSQRNTEAFF
CDR3nt: TGTGCCAGTAGTTCCCAGCGGAACACTGAAGCTTTCTTT
d_gene: NA
v_gene: TRBV19
abundance: NA
j_gene: TRBJ1-1